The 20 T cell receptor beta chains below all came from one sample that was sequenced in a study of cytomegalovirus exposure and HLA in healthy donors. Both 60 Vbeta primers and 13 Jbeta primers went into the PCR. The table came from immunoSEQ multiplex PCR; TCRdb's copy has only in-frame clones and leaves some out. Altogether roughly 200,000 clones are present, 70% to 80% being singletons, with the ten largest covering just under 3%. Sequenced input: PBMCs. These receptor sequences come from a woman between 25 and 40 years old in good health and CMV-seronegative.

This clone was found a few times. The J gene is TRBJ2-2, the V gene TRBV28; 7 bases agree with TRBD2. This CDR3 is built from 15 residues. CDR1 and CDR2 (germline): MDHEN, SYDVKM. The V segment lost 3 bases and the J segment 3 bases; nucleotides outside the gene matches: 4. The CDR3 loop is CASSLGLTYTGELFF. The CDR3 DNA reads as TGTGCCAGCAGTTTGGGACTAACTTACACCGGGGAGCTGTTTTTT. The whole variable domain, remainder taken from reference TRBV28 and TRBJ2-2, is DVKVTQSSRYLVKRTGEKVFLECVQDMDHENMFWYRQDPGLGLRLIYFSYDVKMKEKGDIPEGYSVSREKKERFSLILESASTNQTSMYLCASSLGLTYTGELFFGEGSRLTVL.

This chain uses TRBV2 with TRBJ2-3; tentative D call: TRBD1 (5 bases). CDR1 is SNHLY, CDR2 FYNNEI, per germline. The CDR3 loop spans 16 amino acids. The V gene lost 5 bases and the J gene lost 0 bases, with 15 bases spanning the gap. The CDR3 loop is CASSRSRATSTDTQYF. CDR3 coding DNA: TGTGCCAGCAGTAGATCCAGGGCAACTAGCACAGATACGCAGTATTTT.

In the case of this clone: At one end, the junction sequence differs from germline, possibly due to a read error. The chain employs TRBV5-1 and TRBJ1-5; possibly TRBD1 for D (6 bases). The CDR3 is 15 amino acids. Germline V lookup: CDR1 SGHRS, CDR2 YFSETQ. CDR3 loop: CASSLDSSINQPQHF. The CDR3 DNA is TGCGCCAGCAGTTTGGACAGCTCGATCAATCAGCCCCAGCATTTT. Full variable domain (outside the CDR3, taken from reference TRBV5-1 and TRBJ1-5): KAGVTQTPRYLIKTRGQQVTLSCSPISGHRSVSWYQQTPGQGLQFLFEYFSETQRNKGNFPGRFSGRQFSNSRSEMNVSTLELGDSALYLCASSLDSSINQPQHFGDGTRLSIL.

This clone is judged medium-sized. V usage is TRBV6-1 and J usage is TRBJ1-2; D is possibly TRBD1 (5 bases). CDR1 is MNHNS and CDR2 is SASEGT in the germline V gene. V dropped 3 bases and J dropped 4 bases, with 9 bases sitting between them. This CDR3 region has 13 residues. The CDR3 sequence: CASSETATYGYTF. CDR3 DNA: TGTGCCAGCAGTGAGACAGCAACCTATGGCTACACCTTC.

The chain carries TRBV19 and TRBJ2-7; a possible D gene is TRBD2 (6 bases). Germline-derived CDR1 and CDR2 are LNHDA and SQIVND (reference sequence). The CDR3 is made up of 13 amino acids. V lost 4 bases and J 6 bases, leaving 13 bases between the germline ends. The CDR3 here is CASSTTGLGEQYF. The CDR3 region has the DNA TGTGCCAGTAGTACAACGGGACTGGGCGAGCAGTACTTC.

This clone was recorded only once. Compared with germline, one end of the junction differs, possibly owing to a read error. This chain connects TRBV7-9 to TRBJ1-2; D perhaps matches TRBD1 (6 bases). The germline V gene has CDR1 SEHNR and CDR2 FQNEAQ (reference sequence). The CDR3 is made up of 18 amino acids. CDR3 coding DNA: TGTGCCAGCAGCAATATTAAGGGGGGGCGGGAGTCCTATGGCGGCTACCCCTTC. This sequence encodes CASSNIKGGRESYGGYPF.

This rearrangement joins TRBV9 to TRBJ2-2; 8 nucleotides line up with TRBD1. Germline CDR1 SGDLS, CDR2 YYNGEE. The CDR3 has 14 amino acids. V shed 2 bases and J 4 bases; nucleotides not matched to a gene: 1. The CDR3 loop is CASSVTGATGELFF. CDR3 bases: TGTGCCAGCAGCGTGACAGGGGCCACCGGGGAGCTGTTTTTT.

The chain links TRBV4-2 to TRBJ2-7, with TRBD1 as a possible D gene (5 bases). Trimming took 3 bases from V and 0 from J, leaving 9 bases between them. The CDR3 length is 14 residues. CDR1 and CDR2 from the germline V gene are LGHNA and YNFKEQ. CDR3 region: CASSHTGNSYEQYF. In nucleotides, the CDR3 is TGTGCCAGCAGCCATACAGGTAACTCCTACGAGCAGTACTTC.

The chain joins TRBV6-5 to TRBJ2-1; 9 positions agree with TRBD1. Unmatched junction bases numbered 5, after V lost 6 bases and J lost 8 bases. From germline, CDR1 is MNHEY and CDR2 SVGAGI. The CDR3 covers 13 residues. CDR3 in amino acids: CASSRDRVYEQFF. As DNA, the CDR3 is TGTGCCAGCAGCCGGGACAGGGTGTATGAGCAGTTCTTC.

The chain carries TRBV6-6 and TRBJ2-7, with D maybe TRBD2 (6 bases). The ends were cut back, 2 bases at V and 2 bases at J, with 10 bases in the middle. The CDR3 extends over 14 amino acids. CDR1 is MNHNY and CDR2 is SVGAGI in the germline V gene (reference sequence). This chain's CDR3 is CASSYGGEAYEQYF. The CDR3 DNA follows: TGTGCCAGCAGTTACGGCGGGGAGGCCTACGAGCAGTACTTC.

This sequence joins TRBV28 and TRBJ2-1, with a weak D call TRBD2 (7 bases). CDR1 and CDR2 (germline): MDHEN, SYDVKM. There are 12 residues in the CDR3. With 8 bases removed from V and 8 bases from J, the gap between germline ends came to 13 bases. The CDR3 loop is CASAAGADEQFF. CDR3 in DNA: TGTGCCAGCGCCGCGGGGGCGGATGAGCAGTTCTTC.

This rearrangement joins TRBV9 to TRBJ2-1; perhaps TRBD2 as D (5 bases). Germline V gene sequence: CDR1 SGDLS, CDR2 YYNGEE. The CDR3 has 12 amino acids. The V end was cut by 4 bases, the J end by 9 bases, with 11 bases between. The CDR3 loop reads CASSPPGSEQFF. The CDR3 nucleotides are TGTGCCAGCAGCCCCCCGGGGAGTGAGCAGTTCTTC.

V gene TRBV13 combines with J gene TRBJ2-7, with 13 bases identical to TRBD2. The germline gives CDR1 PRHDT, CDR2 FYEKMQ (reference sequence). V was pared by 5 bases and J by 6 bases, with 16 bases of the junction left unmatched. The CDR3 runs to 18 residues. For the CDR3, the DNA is TGTGCCAGCAGCCATGGACTAGCGGGAGCCCTTGGCGGCCTCGAGCAGTACTTC. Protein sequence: CASSHGLAGALGGLEQYF.

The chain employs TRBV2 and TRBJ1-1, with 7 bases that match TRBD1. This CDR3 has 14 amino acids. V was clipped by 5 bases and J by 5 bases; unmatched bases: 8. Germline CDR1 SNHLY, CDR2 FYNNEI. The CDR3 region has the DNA TGTGCCAGCAGTCTCGAACAGGGGTGGACTGAAGCTTTCTTT. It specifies CASSLEQGWTEAFF.

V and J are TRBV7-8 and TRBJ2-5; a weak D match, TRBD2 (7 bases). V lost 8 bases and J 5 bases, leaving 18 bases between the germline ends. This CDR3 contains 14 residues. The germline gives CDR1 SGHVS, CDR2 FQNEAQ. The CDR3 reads CASADWGGGETQYF. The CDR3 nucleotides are TGTGCCAGCGCTGATTGGGGGGGCGGGGAGACCCAGTACTTC.

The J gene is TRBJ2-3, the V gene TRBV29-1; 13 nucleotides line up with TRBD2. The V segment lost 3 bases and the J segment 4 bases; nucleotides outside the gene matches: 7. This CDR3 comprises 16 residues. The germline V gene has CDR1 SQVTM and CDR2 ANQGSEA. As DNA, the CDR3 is TGCAGCGTTGATCCCGGACTAGCGGGAGTCCCAGATACGCAGTATTTT. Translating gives CSVDPGLAGVPDTQYF.

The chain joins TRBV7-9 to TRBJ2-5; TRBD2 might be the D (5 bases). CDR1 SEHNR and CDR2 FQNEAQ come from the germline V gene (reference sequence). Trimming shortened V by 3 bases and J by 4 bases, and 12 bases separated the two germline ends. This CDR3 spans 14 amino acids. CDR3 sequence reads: CASSLGYSAETQYF. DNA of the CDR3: TGTGCCAGCAGCTTGGGATATAGCGCAGAGACCCAGTACTTC.

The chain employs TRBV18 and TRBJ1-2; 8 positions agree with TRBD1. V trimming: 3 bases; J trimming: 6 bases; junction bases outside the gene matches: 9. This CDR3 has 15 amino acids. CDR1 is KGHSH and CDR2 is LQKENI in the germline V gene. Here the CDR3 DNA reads TGTGCCAGCTCACCGGGACAGGCCCGCGTGAATGGCTACACCTTC. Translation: CASSPGQARVNGYTF.

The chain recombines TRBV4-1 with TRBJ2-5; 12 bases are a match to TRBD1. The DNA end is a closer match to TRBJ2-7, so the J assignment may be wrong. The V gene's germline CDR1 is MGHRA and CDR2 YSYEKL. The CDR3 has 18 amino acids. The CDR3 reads CASSQEGTGGFRSYEQYF. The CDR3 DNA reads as TGCGCCAGCAGCCAAGAGGGGACAGGGGGCTTTAGGTCCTACGAGCAGTACTTC.

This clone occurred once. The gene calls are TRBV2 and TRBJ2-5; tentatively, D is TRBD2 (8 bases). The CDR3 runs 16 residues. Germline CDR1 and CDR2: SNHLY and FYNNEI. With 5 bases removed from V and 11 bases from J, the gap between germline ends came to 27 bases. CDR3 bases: TGTGCCAGCAGTCCTTGGCCATCAGGGGGATCTAGCGGGCAGTACTTC. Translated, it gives CASSPWPSGGSSGQYF.